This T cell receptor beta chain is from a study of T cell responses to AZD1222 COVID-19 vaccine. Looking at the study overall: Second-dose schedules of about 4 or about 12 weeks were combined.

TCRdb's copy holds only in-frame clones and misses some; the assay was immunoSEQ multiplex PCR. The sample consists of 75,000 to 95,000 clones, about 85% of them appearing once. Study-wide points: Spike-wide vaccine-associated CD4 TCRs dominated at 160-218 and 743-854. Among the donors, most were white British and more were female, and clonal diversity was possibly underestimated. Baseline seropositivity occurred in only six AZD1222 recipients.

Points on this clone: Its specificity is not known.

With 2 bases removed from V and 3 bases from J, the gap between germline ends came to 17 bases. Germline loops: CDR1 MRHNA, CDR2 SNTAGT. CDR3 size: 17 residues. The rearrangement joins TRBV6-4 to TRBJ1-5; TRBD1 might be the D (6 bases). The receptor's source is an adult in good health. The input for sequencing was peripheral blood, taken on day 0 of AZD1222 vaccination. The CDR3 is CASSDHTEAGVNQPQHF. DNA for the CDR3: TGTGCCAGCAGTGACCACACCGAGGCAGGGGTCAATCAGCCCCAGCATTTT.